This TCR beta chain is drawn from a study of blood T cell repertoires in COVID-19. Across the whole study: The samples span acute and convalescent COVID-19 from the United States, Italy and Spain. Sample material is recorded as cDNA or gDNA derived from T cells, B-cell-depleted T cells, or PBMCs.

Authors' processing steps: Quantification of nucleated cells was approximated via reference gene primer amplification. The table came from immunoSEQ multiplex PCR; TCRdb's copy has only in-frame clones and leaves some out. For V, J and clone size, that table is used; D and trimming come from the DNA. The sample carries about 320,000 clones, roughly nine tenths recorded once. The V gene's germline CDR1 is SGDLS and CDR2 YYNGEE. There are 16 residues in the CDR3. V was shortened by 1 base and J by 2 bases, with 15 bases between the two germline ends. The V call is TRBV9, the J call TRBJ1-1; tentatively, D is TRBD1 (6 bases). The sequence was collected from a man younger than 35 who had recovered from COVID-19. The sequenced material came from peripheral blood. The CDR3 sequence: CASSVSPGVNNTEAFF. DNA for the CDR3: TGTGCCAGCAGCGTATCCCCAGGGGTGAACAACACTGAAGCTTTCTTT.